This T cell receptor (beta chain) was sequenced for a study of OX40 agonist ivuxolimab in advanced cancers. Background on the study: The dose-escalation cohort had hepatocellular carcinoma, melanoma, renal cell or head and neck cancer. Broader study findings: Among the lowest peripheral clonal expansion occurred in 0.1-3.0 mg/kg partial responders.

Notes on this clone: Its antigen is not known.

The CDR3 runs 19 residues. Trimming removed 0 bases at V and 1 base at J, with 21 bases between. The germline V gene has CDR1 MGHRA and CDR2 YSYEKL. Assay: immunoSEQ multiplex PCR; the TCRdb copy retains only in-frame clones and omits some. The table records around 74,000 clones, 84% of them present only once. Peripheral blood came from all dose cohorts at three timepoints. This receptor was obtained from an adult with an advanced solid tumor such as melanoma, head and neck, liver or kidney cancer. Material: CD4+ or CD8+ T cells sorted from blood, obtained in a trial of the OX40 agonist ivuxolimab. The chain carries TRBV4-1 and TRBJ1-2; D is perhaps TRBD1 (5 bases). The CDR3 sequence: CASSQDPKEGTAGNYGYTF. The CDR3 DNA is TGCGCCAGCAGCCAAGATCCAAAAGAGGGGACGGCAGGTAACTATGGCTACACCTTC.